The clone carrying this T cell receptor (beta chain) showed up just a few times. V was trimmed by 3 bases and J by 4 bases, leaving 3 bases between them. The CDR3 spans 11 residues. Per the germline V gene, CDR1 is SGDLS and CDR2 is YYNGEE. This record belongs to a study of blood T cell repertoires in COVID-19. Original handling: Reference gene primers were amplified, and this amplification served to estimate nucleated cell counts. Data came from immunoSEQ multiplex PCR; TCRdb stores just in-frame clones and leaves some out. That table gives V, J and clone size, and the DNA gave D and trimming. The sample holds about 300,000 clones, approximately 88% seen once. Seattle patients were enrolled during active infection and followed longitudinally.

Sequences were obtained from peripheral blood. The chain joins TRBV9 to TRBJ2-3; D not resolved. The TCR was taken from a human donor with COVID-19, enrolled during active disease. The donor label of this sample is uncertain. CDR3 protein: CASSASDTQYF. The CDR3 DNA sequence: TGTGCCAGCAGCGCCTCAGATACGCAGTATTTT.